The 18 T cell receptor beta chains given below trace back to one sample, sequenced in a study of beta chain features in type 1 diabetes. Reverse transcribing all isolated RNA meant expressed TCRB transcripts were sequenced. Data came from immunoSEQ multiplex PCR; TCRdb stores just in-frame clones and leaves some out. The sample contains 150,000 to 200,000 clones, less than 15% of which appear only once. Sequenced sample: central memory CD4+ T cells from blood. The receptors come from a woman under 30 in good health.

This clone has just a few counts. The chain joins TRBV30 to TRBJ1-2; D is perhaps TRBD1 (5 bases). This CDR3 is built from 14 residues. Germline lookup yields CDR1 GTSNPN and CDR2 SVGIG (reference sequence). Trimming removed 2 bases at V and 6 bases at J, with 16 bases between. The CDR3 protein is CAWSIRRGINGYTF. CDR3 bases: TGTGCCTGGAGTATTAGACGGGGGATTAATGGCTACACCTTC.

This clone was detected a few times. The CDR3 is CASSSHDRGRTEAFF. CDR3 DNA: TGTGCCAGCAGTTCCCATGACAGGGGAAGGACTGAAGCTTTCTTT. The chain employs TRBV6-5 and TRBJ1-1; TRBD1 aligns across 8 bases. The junction had 9 bases not matched to a gene; V was cut back by 4 bases and J by 5 bases. This CDR3 spans 15 amino acids. From germline, CDR1 is MNHEY and CDR2 SVGAGI.

This clone was seen a few times. This chain's CDR3 is CASSPRGLAGMGEQYF. The CDR3 coding sequence is TGTGCCAGCAGCCCAAGGGGTTTAGCGGGAATGGGTGAGCAGTACTTC. The chain couples TRBV5-6 to TRBJ2-7, with TRBD2 matching over 8 bases. V shed 4 bases, J shed 7 bases, and the junction held 16 bases outside the gene matches. The CDR3 is 16 amino acids. CDR1 is SGHDT, CDR2 YYEEEE, per germline.

This clone turned up a few times. The V call is TRBV28, the J call TRBJ2-5, with 8 bases identical to TRBD1. Germline CDR1 reads MDHEN; CDR2 reads SYDVKM. CDR3 size: 13 residues. J gave up 2 bases and V 8 bases, and 4 bases lay outside the gene matches. This CDR3 reads CASQTGGQETQYF. CDR3 in DNA: TGTGCCAGCCAAACAGGGGGACAAGAGACCCAGTACTTC.

The chain has TRBV6-1 and TRBJ2-7; the D is unclear. Germline-derived CDR1 and CDR2 are MNHNS and SASEGT. The CDR3 runs to 12 residues. Trimming shortened V by 3 bases and J by 2 bases, and 5 bases separated the two germline ends. CDR3 nucleotide sequence: TGTGCCAGCAGTGACTCTCCCTACGAGCAGTACTTC. The encoded protein is CASSDSPYEQYF.

V and J are TRBV5-1 and TRBJ1-1; D gene unclear. Germline assignment: CDR1 SGHRS and CDR2 YFSETQ. Trimming took off 4 bases at V and 0 bases at J, with 13 bases between the two ends. CDR3 size: 15 residues. CDR3: CASSPGNSLNTEAFF. CDR3 nucleotide sequence: TGCGCCAGCAGCCCGGGAAACAGCCTGAACACTGAAGCTTTCTTT.

The sample holds a few counts of this clone. This CDR3 is CASSPPGPGGYTF. The CDR3 DNA is TGTGCCAGCTCACCACCGGGCCCGGGAGGCTACACCTTC. The rearrangement links TRBV18 to TRBJ1-2; D unclear. The germline gives CDR1 KGHSH, CDR2 LQKENI. Trimming shortened V by 0 bases and J by 8 bases, and 10 bases separated the two germline ends. CDR3 length: 13 residues.

The V and J genes are TRBV5-4 and TRBJ2-1, with TRBD1 matching over 7 bases. The CDR3 runs 14 residues. CDR1 SGHNT and CDR2 YYREEE come from the germline V gene (reference sequence). Germline trimming cut 4 bases from V and 4 bases from J; bases unmatched to any gene: 5. Written as DNA, the CDR3 is TGTGCCAGCAGCGGCAACAGGGGATACAATGAGCAGTTCTTC. This gives the protein CASSGNRGYNEQFF.

This chain joins TRBV28 and TRBJ2-7; TRBD2 matches at 8 bases. Germline CDR1 MDHEN, CDR2 SYDVKM. Germline trimming cut 3 bases from V and 0 bases from J; bases unmatched to any gene: 7. CDR3 length equals 16 residues. The CDR3 spells CASSFGGGTSSYEQYF. CDR3 bases: TGTGCCAGCAGTTTCGGGGGGGGGACTAGCTCCTACGAGCAGTACTTC.

This clone was picked up a small number of times. The chain carries TRBV19 and TRBJ2-1; 8 nucleotides align to TRBD1. J gave up 6 bases and V 10 bases, and 8 bases lay outside the gene matches. CDR3 length: 13 residues. Germline V gives CDR1 LNHDA, CDR2 SQIVND (reference sequence). Here the CDR3 DNA reads TGTGCCACTTTGGACAGGGCCCTCAATGAGCAGTTCTTC. Translated: CATLDRALNEQFF.

This chain joins TRBV27 and TRBJ2-7; D might be TRBD1 (6 bases). CDR1 and CDR2 from the germline V gene are MNHEY and SMNVEV (reference sequence). The CDR3 extends over 12 amino acids. Trimming removed 1 base at V and 6 bases at J, with 7 bases between. Here the CDR3 DNA reads TGTGCCAGCAGTTTATGGGGGCGCGAGCAGTACTTC. Residues: CASSLWGREQYF.

This clone was counted between two and nine times. The chain carries TRBV11-2 and TRBJ2-1, with 7 bases identical to TRBD2. This CDR3 is built from 14 residues. Trimming took 0 bases from V and 15 from J; bases not matched to a gene: 11. Germline V gives CDR1 SGHAT, CDR2 FQNNGV. CDR3 protein: CASSLDPAGVRRFF. CDR3 nucleotides: TGTGCCAGCAGCTTAGATCCGGCGGGAGTTCGGCGGTTCTTC. Full variable domain (missing parts from reference TRBV11-2 and TRBJ2-1): EAGVAQSPRYKIIEKRQSVAFWCNPISGHATLYWYQQILGQGPKLLIQFQNNGVVDDSQLPKDRFSAERLKGVDSTLKIQPAKLEDSAVYLCASSLDPAGVRRFFGPGTRLTVL.

The chain has TRBV25-1 and TRBJ1-1; D might be TRBD1 (6 bases). Trimming took 7 bases from V and 7 from J, leaving 16 bases between them. The CDR3 extends over 13 amino acids. Germline V gene lookup returns CDR1 MGHDK and CDR2 SYGVNS. CDR3 protein: CASTNDRQHEAFF. DNA of the CDR3: TGTGCCAGCACTAATGACAGGCAACATGAAGCTTTCTTT.

This clone was picked up a small number of times. The genes are TRBV29-1 and TRBJ1-1; 7 nucleotides match TRBD1. The CDR3 runs to 14 residues. Germline lookup yields CDR1 SQVTM and CDR2 ANQGSEA. Trimming cost V 3 bases and J 6 bases; bases outside gene matches: 10. The CDR3 DNA reads TGCAGCGTTGAGAGCCGGGACAGAGGTGCTGAAGCTTTCTTT. This translates into CSVESRDRGAEAFF.

This clone turned up a few times. The V gene is TRBV29-1, the J gene TRBJ2-5, with 7 nucleotides matching TRBD2. CDR1 is SQVTM, CDR2 ANQGSEA, per germline. CDR3 length: 14 amino acids. J gave up 2 bases and V 3 bases, and 6 bases lay outside the gene matches. The chain's CDR3 is CSVETSPAQETQYF. In DNA form, the CDR3 reads TGCAGCGTTGAGACTAGCCCCGCTCAAGAGACCCAGTACTTC. Complete variable domain (other parts from reference TRBV29-1 and TRBJ2-5): SAVISQKPSRDICQRGTSLTIQCQVDSQVTMMFWYRQQPGQSLTLIATANQGSEATYESGFVIDKFPISRPNLTFSTLTVSNMSPEDSSIYLCSVETSPAQETQYFGPGTRLLVL.

V is TRBV6-5 and J is TRBJ2-7; the match to TRBD2 covers 7 bases. The CDR3 runs to 13 residues. CDR1 is MNHEY, CDR2 SVGAGI, per germline. The V segment lost 6 bases and the J segment 4 bases; nucleotides outside the gene matches: 6. CDR3 coding DNA: TGTGCCAGCAGCGTTGTGGGGGGGTACGAGCAGTACTTC. This gives the protein CASSVVGGYEQYF.

The chain combines TRBV27 with TRBJ2-3, with D unclear. The CDR3 extends over 11 amino acids. Germline V gene data show CDR1 as MNHEY and CDR2 as SMNVEV (reference sequence). Trimming left V 5 bases short and J 8 bases short, with 8 bases between. CDR3 in amino acids: CASSTESTQYF. The CDR3 DNA reads TGTGCCAGCAGTACAGAGAGTACGCAGTATTTT.

This clone was observed a few times. Other DNA sequences in this specimen translate into the identical CDR3. The chain couples TRBV4-2 to TRBJ1-4; D is perhaps TRBD1 (5 bases). Trimming took 4 bases from V and 8 from J, leaving 8 bases between them. This CDR3 is 12 amino acids long. The V gene's germline CDR1 is LGHNA and CDR2 YNFKEQ. The chain's CDR3 is CASSPGGEKLFF. DNA of the CDR3: TGTGCCAGCAGCCCTGGGGGGGAAAAACTGTTTTTT.